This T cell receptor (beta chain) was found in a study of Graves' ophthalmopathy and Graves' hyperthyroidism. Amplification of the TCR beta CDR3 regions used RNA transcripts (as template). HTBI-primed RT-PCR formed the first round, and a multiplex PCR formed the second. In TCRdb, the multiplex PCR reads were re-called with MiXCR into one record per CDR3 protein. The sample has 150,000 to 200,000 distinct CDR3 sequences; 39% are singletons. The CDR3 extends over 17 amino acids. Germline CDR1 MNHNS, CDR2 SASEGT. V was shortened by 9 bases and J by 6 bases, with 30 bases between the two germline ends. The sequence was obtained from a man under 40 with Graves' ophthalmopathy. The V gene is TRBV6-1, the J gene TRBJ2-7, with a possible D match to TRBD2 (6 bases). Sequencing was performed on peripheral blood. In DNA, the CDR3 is TGTGCCAGTGCGAGGGGTTCCGGGGGAGGACGACTCGGCGAGCAGTACTTC. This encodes CASARGSGGGRLGEQYF.